This TCR beta chain derives from a study of shared clonotypes between healthy human individuals. Study as a whole: Two women and a few men aged 18 to 49 made up the donors.

Genomic DNA from unsorted samples was obtained from 70 million to 90 million PBMCs (per sample). This CDR3 has 13 amino acids. Germline-derived CDR1 and CDR2 are ENHRY and SYGVKD. The ends were cut back, 8 bases at V and 0 bases at J, with 11 bases in the middle. The replicate PCRs on unsorted PBMC were given about 0.3 ug DNA, which is 25,000 to 35,000 T cell genomes. Data came from immunoSEQ multiplex PCR; TCRdb stores just in-frame clones and leaves some out. The data hold about half a million clones, with roughly 85% observed a single time. The TCR comes from a woman in her 40s in good health. Some clones in this sample may be carry-over from other donors' samples. The chain employs TRBV10-3 and TRBJ2-7; D unclear. The sequencing input was PBMCs. The CDR3 here is CAIQKEISYEQYF. As DNA, the CDR3 is TGTGCCATCCAAAAGGAAATCTCCTACGAGCAGTACTTC.